These 17 T cell receptor beta chains were sequenced from one sample in a study of blood T cell repertoires in COVID-19. Profiled with immunoSEQ multiplex PCR; TCRdb holds only in-frame clones, not every one. Altogether 250,000 or so clones are present, around nine tenths being singletons, with the ten largest covering around 10%. Sequenced input: PBMCs or T cells enriched from blood (not recorded which). These receptors came from a man in his forties who had recovered from COVID-19.

This rearrangement joins TRBV4-3 to TRBJ2-7, with 10 nucleotides matching TRBD1. The CDR3 totals 15 residues. Germline V gene lookup returns CDR1 LGHNA and CDR2 YSLEER. J lost 1 base, V lost 3 bases, and 3 bases had no gene match. DNA of the CDR3: TGCGCCAGCAGCCATGGACAGGGGGAATCCTACGAGCAGTACTTC. It is translated as CASSHGQGESYEQYF.

The CDR3 sequence: CASKGAAYGYTF. DNA of the CDR3: TGTGCCAGCAAGGGGGCGGCCTATGGCTACACCTTC. The chain combines TRBV6-5 with TRBJ1-2; 7 positions match TRBD1. Per germline, CDR1 MNHEY and CDR2 SVGAGI. CDR3 length equals 12 residues. The V gene end was trimmed by 7 bases and the J gene end by 4 bases; junction bases not matched to a gene: 3.

The rearrangement links TRBV28 to TRBJ2-3, with TRBD1 identical over 7 bases. CDR1 and CDR2 (germline): MDHEN, SYDVKM. V gave up 2 bases and J gave up 2 bases; unmatched junction bases: 16. This CDR3 comprises 19 residues. CDR3 loop: CASSLGTVVAPRLTDTQYF. CDR3 DNA sequence: TGTGCCAGCAGTTTAGGGACAGTAGTGGCGCCGAGACTCACAGATACGCAGTATTTT.

The gene calls are TRBV7-9 and TRBJ1-2; 8 nucleotides line up with TRBD1. From germline, CDR1 is SEHNR and CDR2 FQNEAQ (reference sequence). Trimming took 1 base from V and 11 from J; bases not matched to a gene: 15. There are 16 residues in the CDR3. Here the CDR3 reads CASSLGVGQVDRSYTF. Here the CDR3 DNA reads TGTGCCAGCAGCTTAGGGGTGGGACAGGTCGACAGGTCATACACCTTC.

This clone was seen only once. The V call is TRBV30, the J call TRBJ1-5, with D maybe TRBD1 (5 bases). The CDR3 has 14 residues. Germline loops: CDR1 GTSNPN, CDR2 SVGIG (reference sequence). Trimming removed 0 bases at V and 4 bases at J, with 10 bases between. The CDR3 spells CAWSVIGTNQPQHF. As DNA, the CDR3 is TGTGCCTGGAGTGTAATCGGGACTAATCAGCCCCAGCATTTT.

This clone has a handful of counts. The rearrangement links TRBV28 to TRBJ2-4; 7 bases agree with TRBD1. Germline V CDR1 and CDR2: MDHEN, SYDVKM. Losses at the gene ends were 5 bases for V and 5 bases for J; bases not matched to a gene: 9. The CDR3 contains 15 residues. CDR3 nucleotides: TGTGCCAGCAGTCCTCAGGGGGATCACGAAAACATTCAGTACTTC. Translation gives CASSPQGDHENIQYF.

This chain uses TRBV18 with TRBJ2-5; D not certain. Germline V lookup: CDR1 KGHSH, CDR2 LQKENI. Between the trimmed V and J ends, which lost 5 bases and 2 bases, there was a span of 21 bases. The CDR3 runs 17 residues. The DNA for the CDR3 is TGTGCCAGCTCATCCCGACCGCCCCCAGAGCGTCAAGAGACCCAGTACTTC. Amino acid sequence: CASSSRPPPERQETQYF.

The V and J genes are TRBV11-3 and TRBJ2-1; no clear D. Between the trimmed V and J ends, which lost 5 bases and 0 bases, there was a span of 5 bases. The germline gives CDR1 SGHNT, CDR2 YENEEA. This CDR3 has 13 amino acids. This chain's CDR3 is CASSPGSYNEQFF. The CDR3 DNA sequence: TGTGCCAGCAGCCCGGGCTCCTACAATGAGCAGTTCTTC.

J is TRBJ1-3 and V is TRBV19; 7 bases agree with TRBD1. This CDR3 contains 15 residues. The germline gives CDR1 LNHDA, CDR2 SQIVND (reference sequence). The V segment lost 3 bases and the J segment 3 bases; nucleotides outside the gene matches: 5. The CDR3 nucleotides are TGTGCCAGTAGTATCGACAGGGAAGGTGGAAACACCATATATTTT. Translated, it gives CASSIDREGGNTIYF.

A word on this clone: The limits of the CDR3 on the DNA are not certain, so only TCRdb's listed CDR3 is given. This rearrangement joins TRBV5-1 to TRBJ2-7; whether TRBD1, the table's D call, matches the DNA was not checked. CDR1 is SGHRS and CDR2 is YFSETQ in the germline V gene. The CDR3 spans 13 residues, counting both ends. CDR3 in amino acids: CASSFGPGDEQYF.

This clone was counted a single time. The rearrangement joins TRBV2 to TRBJ1-3, with TRBD1 identical over 7 bases. The CDR3 contains 16 residues. The V gene end was trimmed by 3 bases and the J gene end by 2 bases; junction bases not matched to a gene: 7. Germline assignment: CDR1 SNHLY and CDR2 FYNNEI. The CDR3 loop is CASSERTGPAGNTIYF. In DNA form, the CDR3 reads TGTGCCAGCAGTGAGAGGACAGGACCTGCTGGAAACACCATATATTTT.

The V and J genes are TRBV18 and TRBJ1-3; D may be TRBD1 (5 bases). The CDR3 is made up of 17 amino acids. Germline CDR1 and CDR2: KGHSH and LQKENI. Trimming stripped 4 bases from V and 0 bases from J, with 16 bases between. DNA of the CDR3: TGTGCCAGCTCACGAAACGGGGGTCAAGGCTCTGGAAACACCATATATTTT. This sequence encodes CASSRNGGQGSGNTIYF.

V and J are TRBV27 and TRBJ2-7; 12 nucleotides align to TRBD2. With 6 bases clipped from V and 1 base from J, the junction kept 4 bases outside the gene matches. Looked up from germline, CDR1 is MNHEY and CDR2 is SMNVEV (reference sequence). The CDR3 spans 15 residues. The CDR3 sequence: CASRYGTSGSYEQYF. DNA of the CDR3: TGTGCCAGCAGATACGGGACTAGCGGGTCCTACGAGCAGTACTTC.

V and J are TRBV5-4 and TRBJ1-1; 7 nucleotides agree with TRBD1. With 4 bases clipped from V and 11 bases from J, the junction kept 5 bases outside the gene matches. This CDR3 has 11 residues. Germline-derived CDR1 and CDR2 are SGHNT and YYREEE (reference sequence). CDR3: CASSQTGIAFF. The CDR3 coding sequence is TGTGCCAGCAGCCAGACAGGGATCGCTTTCTTT.

The chain has TRBV6-2 or TRBV6-3 and TRBJ2-7; 10 nucleotides agree with TRBD1. CDR1 and CDR2 from the germline V gene are MNHEY and SVGEGT. The ends lost 2 bases at V and 2 bases at J; junction bases unmatched: 3. The CDR3 is made up of 15 amino acids. The DNA of the CDR3 is TGTGCCAGCAGTTACGGGGGGACAGGGGCCTACGAGCAGTACTTC. Protein: CASSYGGTGAYEQYF.

The chain links TRBV3-1 (or the pseudogene TRBV3-2) to TRBJ2-3, with unresolved D. V was shortened by 0 bases and J by 5 bases, with 9 bases between the two germline ends. The CDR3 covers 14 residues. Germline V gives CDR1 LGHDT, CDR2 YNNKEL (reference sequence). The DNA of the CDR3 is TGTGCCAGCAGCCAAGATCGTTCCTTAGATACGCAGTATTTT. It codes for CASSQDRSLDTQYF.

The V call is TRBV6-5, the J call TRBJ1-2; D remains unclear. This CDR3 has 15 amino acids. In germline, CDR1 is MNHEY, CDR2 SVGAGI. V gave up 1 base and J gave up 6 bases, with 15 bases separating them. The CDR3 spells CASSYLREGTNGYTF. DNA for the CDR3: TGTGCCAGCAGTTACTTGCGGGAGGGTACTAATGGCTACACCTTC.